This TCR beta chain was captured in a study of cytomegalovirus exposure and HLA in healthy donors (dated 2017 in TCRdb). Describing the broader study: An earlier analysis of approximately 600 of the donors reported about 250 Gb of sequence data and 120 million or so unique TCR beta sequences from 150 million to 200 million T cells. Of the roughly 430 genotyped donors, 65% to 90% fell in the genetic ancestry cluster associated with self-reported Caucasian donors. Typing coverage varied by locus: roughly 620-640 donors for A, B, C, DRB1 and DQB1; about 520 for DQA1; more than 600 for DPA1; approximately 470 for DPB1. The study profiled the T cell repertoires of more than 500 subjects by immunosequencing and related them to cytomegalovirus serostatus. The study was designed to test whether signatures of past pathogen exposure could be identified by cataloging public T cell receptors. A later analysis re-analyzed previously published TCR beta repertoires from roughly 600 donors and added high-resolution HLA genotyping to study TCR occurrence patterns. About 300 gigabases of sequencing data and 78 million or so unique TCR sequences were included in an early release covering about 600 HLA-typed donors. HLA typing covered class I and class II loci at four-digit resolution. High-throughput TCR immunosequencing, statistical association of individual TCRs with disease status, and machine learning were combined to predict cytomegalovirus infection status. About five DR-DQ haplotypes were handled as single units for association and clustering, since linkage in the cohort was strong. In addition to the first cohort of approximately 650 subjects, a separate validation cohort of 130 or so different subjects was used. Rather than using new phenotypic data, the later analysis identified candidate immune exposures from TCR beta sequences and from how often those sequences occurred across donors. In an earlier analysis of roughly 600 of the donors, high-throughput TCR beta sequencing was used to judge whether each TCR beta V gene segment behaved as functional or pseudogenic. All discovery cohort repertoires had been generated using a single sequencing platform. Donor age, sex, ethnicity and CMV serostatus were collected together with the repertoire data. A later genetic analysis used genome-wide SNP genotypes for about 65% of the 666 donors, treating that subset as a discovery cohort. Across approximately 400 genotyped donors of the cohort, an average of approximately 200,000 unique TCR beta nucleotide sequences per donor were sequenced, and around 19% of those sequences were non-productive.

In total, approximately 610 healthy bone marrow donors made up the cohort. At the time of sampling, all cohort members were nominally healthy, though unrecorded immune exposures were likely present. The donor tested CMV seronegative, placing the donor among the 350 or so seronegative members of the cohort. Every donor gave a peripheral blood sample, and the peripheral blood mononuclear cells from that sample were used for TCR beta sequencing. Genomic DNA was extracted from the blood cell samples with the Qiagen DNeasy Blood Extraction Kit. V is cut by 0 bases and J by 7 bases, and the space between the germline ends is 11 bases. The CDR1 and CDR2 encoded by the germline V gene are SGHRS and YFSETQ. The CDR3 contains 15 residues, cysteine and phenylalanine counted. Only the CDR3 part of the read is kept: 45 bases, read in frame from the first base. Findings and caveats that apply to the study as a whole: The cohort was sequenced for TCR beta chains only, and without alpha or paired-chain data the features that could be detected were limited. Cytomegalovirus status was reported to be diagnosed by the classifier with high specificity and sensitivity in both the original and validation cohorts. In a later genetic analysis, fewer N-insertions in productive TCRs were reported among donors in an Asian-associated ancestry cluster than the roughly 640-donor mean. In a later analysis, HLA-associated TCR beta chains were found to be more clonally expanded and to have lower generation probabilities than equally common non-associated chains. The only immune exposure information available for the cohort was CMV serostatus. Some IMGT-functional V segments, including TRBV6-2 and TRBV6-3, could not be distinguished by the 87-base-pair reads and were therefore excluded. Because counts were too low, around 17 rarely observed V segments, including chromosome 9 orphons, were left out of the earlier analysis of approximately 500 of the donors. A further reported finding was that TCR beta sequences accurately predicted the HLA-A and HLA-B alleles for most subjects in the first cohort. In an earlier analysis of about 600 of the donors, most TCR beta V segments appeared in productive rearrangements about 87% or about 30% of the time, broadly matching IMGT annotations. In a later analysis, several top co-occurrence clusters were reported to appear linked to parvovirus B19, influenza, CMV and Epstein-Barr virus. The presence/absence analyses assumed that sequencing depth was roughly uniform across donors, and that assumption may not be true. The study listed approximately 150 TCR beta chains as associated with cytomegalovirus. A group of highly shared sequence variants was considered likely to be a technical artifact of the sequencing pipeline. When HLA alleles, especially DR and DQ, strongly co-occurred, TCR associations were difficult to assign to individual alleles. HLA typing was unavailable for some donors at each locus, so association tests used only the typed subset. A later analysis associated approximately 17,000 TCR beta sequences with specific HLA alleles at a false discovery rate of 0.05. The authors suggested that the approach could potentially be generalized to other disease states and immunological phenotypes. In a later analysis, most CMV-associated TCR beta chains were found to appear HLA-restricted, with HLA associations seemingly driven largely by CMV exposure. A later analysis found that TCR association rates varied across HLA loci, with DRB1 alleles showing the most associated TCRs and HLA-C alleles the fewest. Three of the identified cytomegalovirus-associated TCR beta chains were confirmed in vitro to be specific for cytomegalovirus antigens. An association between a missense DCLRE1C variant and V-gene and J-gene trimming of TCR beta chains was found in a later genetic analysis and replicated in an independent cohort. Linkage disequilibrium might explain the correlated functional status among segregating V segments, but an unknown experimental factor could not be excluded. Across donors, most TCR sequences were observed very rarely, whereas some public TCRs were present in many individuals.

Worth noting for this clone: Which antigen it targets is not known. Base qualities were left out, and no much larger clone turns up one base away.

The library relied on the immunoSEQ multiplex PCR assay. For the multiplex PCR, a mixture combining 60 forward primers for TCR Vbeta segments and 13 reverse primers for TCR Jbeta segments was used. Amplification of the CDR3 region of rearranged TCR beta genes was performed with a multiplex PCR assay on genomic DNA. Amplified TCR beta libraries were sequenced as 87-base-pair reads on the Illumina HiSeq System. In the paper's pipeline: A later analysis tallied about 77 million unique TCR beta chains across the 666 repertoires, and 10 million to 11 million of those chains were shared by two or more donors. A nearest-neighbor algorithm error-corrected the raw reads and collapsed the reads into unique sequences, merging closely related sequences to remove PCR and sequencing errors. To assign V, D and J gene segments, CDR3 sequences were aligned to IMGT reference sequences. For a sequence to be retained, a match of at least six nucleotides was required to both a V gene segment and a J gene segment. A rearrangement was called productive if the CDR3 had no stop codons and remained in frame with V and J, and every other rearrangement was called non-productive. CDR3 was defined by IMGT convention, running from the second conserved V-encoded cysteine to the conserved J-encoded phenylalanine. In an earlier analysis of around 540 of the donors, sequences lacking an unambiguous match to a single V gene segment were excluded. In an earlier analysis of 450 to 750 of the donors, a V segment was called functional when productive rearrangements were above 56.7%, and segregating when the standard deviation between donors exceeded 5%. A statistical classification framework was developed to diagnose cytomegalovirus status using the catalog of TCR beta chain sequences. In a later analysis, V and J genes were assigned by comparing TCR nucleotide sequences against IMGT/GENE-DB human TR gene sequences. Using the TCRdist pipeline, a later analysis assigned CDR3 sequences along with most-parsimonious VDJ recombination scenarios. A later analysis defined each TCR beta chain by its CDR3 amino acid sequence plus V-gene family, and excluded reads lacking a unique V-gene family. In a later analysis, fewer than 600 highly shared, low-generation-probability nucleotide sequences were removed to address suspected cross-contamination and a sequencing artifact. For each public chain, a later analysis derived a clonal expansion index from normalized ranks of inferred template counts within each repertoire. In a later analysis, generation probabilities were computed using a VDJ recombination model fitted to out-of-frame rearrangements, and the results were checked against IGoR. In a later analysis, TCR-TCR, TCR-HLA and TCR-CMV co-occurrence was scored with hypergeometric tests, and a repertoire-size bias correction was applied to TCR pairs. To estimate false discovery rates, a later analysis permuted the HLA or CMV assignments 20 times. In a later analysis, co-occurring TCRs were grouped using DBSCAN, with TCRdist sequence similarity added in when clustering inside HLA-allele-positive subsets. Repertoires with fewer than 30,000 or more than 120,000 public chains were left out of co-occurrence clustering, as were several repertoires with anomalous nucleotide sharing. Imported from immuneACCESS, the table was reduced by TCRdb to in-frame sequences with V and J called. These copies leave out some clones; in studies compared against another copy, an unresolved V gene accounts for under half, and the cause of the remainder is not known. V, J and clone size are those of that table, while D and trimming were read from the DNA. This sample holds under 200,000 clones; 75% to 90% were observed only once. The ten largest clones add up to nearly 2% of the sample.

The sequence was obtained from a woman aged 18-29 years in good health and CMV-seronegative. The rearranged segments are TRBV5-1 and TRBJ1-6, with the D gene uncertain. What was sequenced was PBMCs. The DNA sequence follows: TGCGCCAGCAGCTTGGTTGGGCCTAAGAATTCACCCCTCCACTTT. Its coded protein is CASSLVGPKNSPLHF.